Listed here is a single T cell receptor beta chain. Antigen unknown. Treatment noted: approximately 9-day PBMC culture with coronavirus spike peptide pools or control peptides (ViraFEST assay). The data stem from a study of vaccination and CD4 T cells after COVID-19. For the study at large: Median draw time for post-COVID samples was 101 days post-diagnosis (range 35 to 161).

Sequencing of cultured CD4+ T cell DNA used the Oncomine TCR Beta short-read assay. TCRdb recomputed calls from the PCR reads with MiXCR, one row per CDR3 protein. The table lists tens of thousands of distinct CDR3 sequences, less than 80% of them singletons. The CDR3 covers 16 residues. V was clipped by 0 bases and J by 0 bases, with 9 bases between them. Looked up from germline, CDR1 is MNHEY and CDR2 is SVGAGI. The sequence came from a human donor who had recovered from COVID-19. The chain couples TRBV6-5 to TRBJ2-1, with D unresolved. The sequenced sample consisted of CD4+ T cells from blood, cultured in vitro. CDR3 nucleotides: TGTGCCAGCAGTTACTCTTTGCAGAGCTCCTACAATGAGCAGTTCTTC. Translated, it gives CASSYSLQSSYNEQFF.